The clone carrying this T cell receptor beta chain was observed a few times. From germline, CDR1 is SGHAT and CDR2 FQNNGV. This CDR3 has 16 amino acids. Trimming took off 2 bases at V and 5 bases at J, with 16 bases between the two ends. Sorted-subset replicate PCRs used roughly 220 ng DNA, about 30,000 T cell genomes. The assay was immunoSEQ multiplex PCR, and TCRdb's table has in-frame clones only and misses some. This sample yields 230,000 or so clones, of which 65% are seen a single time; 11% belongs to the top ten. This record belongs to a study of shared clonotypes between healthy human individuals. The donor population consisted of healthy HIV-negative adults with no recent acute infections or vaccinations. In the CD4+ fraction, cells were divided into CD45RA+ naive and CD45RA-negative memory subsets.

What was sequenced was memory CD4+ T cells sorted from blood. Noted subset: CD45RA-negative fraction. The V gene is TRBV11-2, the J gene TRBJ2-1, with D possibly matching TRBD2 (6 bases). This sequence originates from a man aged 25 to 40 in good health. CDR3 coding DNA: TGTGCCAGCAGCTTAATGGGGGGTCAATCAAACAATGAGCAGTTCTTC. As protein: CASSLMGGQSNNEQFF.